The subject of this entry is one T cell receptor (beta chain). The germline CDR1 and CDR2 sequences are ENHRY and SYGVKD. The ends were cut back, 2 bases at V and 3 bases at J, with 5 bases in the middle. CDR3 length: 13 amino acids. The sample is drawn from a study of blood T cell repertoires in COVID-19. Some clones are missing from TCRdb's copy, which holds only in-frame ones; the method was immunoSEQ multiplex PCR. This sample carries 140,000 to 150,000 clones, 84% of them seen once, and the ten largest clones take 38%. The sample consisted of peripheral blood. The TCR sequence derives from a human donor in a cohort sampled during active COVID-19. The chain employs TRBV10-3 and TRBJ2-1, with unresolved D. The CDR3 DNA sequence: TGTGCCATCAGTGAGATTTACTACAATGAGCAGTTCTTC. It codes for CAISEIYYNEQFF.